These 2 T cell receptor beta chains were sequenced from one sample in a study of T cell responses to AZD1222 COVID-19 vaccine. Repertoires were generated with immunoSEQ multiplex PCR, while TCRdb's copy carries only in-frame clones and drops some. The table shows about 200,000 clones, with around 94% occurring only once. Sequencing was performed on peripheral blood, taken 28 days after the second dose of the MenACWY control vaccine. These receptors were obtained from an adult who received the MenACWY meningococcal vaccine as a control.

The chain has TRBV29-1 and TRBJ2-3; 7 bases are shared with TRBD2. Trimming took 5 bases from V and 2 from J; bases not matched to a gene: 4. Germline CDR1 is SQVTM and CDR2 is ANQGSEA. The CDR3 is 13 residues long. The chain's CDR3 is CSVRGRATDTQYF. In nucleotides, the CDR3 is TGCAGCGTTCGGGGGAGGGCCACAGATACGCAGTATTTT.

The gene calls are TRBV28 and TRBJ2-1, with 7 nucleotides matching TRBD2. CDR3 length: 15 amino acids. CDR1 is MDHEN and CDR2 is SYDVKM in the germline V gene. J was trimmed by 1 base and V by 3 bases; bases with no gene match: 3. CDR3 loop: CASSLAGESYNEQFF. DNA for the CDR3: TGTGCCAGCAGTTTGGCGGGAGAATCCTACAATGAGCAGTTCTTC.